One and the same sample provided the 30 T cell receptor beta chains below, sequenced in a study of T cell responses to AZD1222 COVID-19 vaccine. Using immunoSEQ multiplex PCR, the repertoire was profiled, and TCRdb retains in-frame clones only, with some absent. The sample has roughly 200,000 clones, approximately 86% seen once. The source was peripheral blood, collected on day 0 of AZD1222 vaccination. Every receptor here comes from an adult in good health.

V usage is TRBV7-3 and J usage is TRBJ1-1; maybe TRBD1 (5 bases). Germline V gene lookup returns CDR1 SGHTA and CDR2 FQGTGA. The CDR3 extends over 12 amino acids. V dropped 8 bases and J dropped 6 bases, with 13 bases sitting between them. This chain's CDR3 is CASALGVSEAFF. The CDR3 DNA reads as TGTGCCAGCGCCTTGGGGGTGTCTGAAGCTTTCTTT. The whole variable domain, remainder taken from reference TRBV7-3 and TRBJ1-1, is GAGVSQTPSNKVTEKGKYVELRCDPISGHTALYWYRQSLGQGPEFLIYFQGTGAADDSGLPNDRFFAVRPEGSVSTLKIQRTERGDSAVYLCASALGVSEAFFGQGTRLTVV.

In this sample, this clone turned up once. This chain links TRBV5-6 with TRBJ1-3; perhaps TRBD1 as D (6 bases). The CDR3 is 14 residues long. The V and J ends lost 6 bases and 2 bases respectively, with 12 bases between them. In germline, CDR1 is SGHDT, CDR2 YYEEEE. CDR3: CASTRGGTGNTIYF. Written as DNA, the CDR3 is TGTGCCAGCACCCGAGGGGGGACTGGAAACACCATATATTTT.

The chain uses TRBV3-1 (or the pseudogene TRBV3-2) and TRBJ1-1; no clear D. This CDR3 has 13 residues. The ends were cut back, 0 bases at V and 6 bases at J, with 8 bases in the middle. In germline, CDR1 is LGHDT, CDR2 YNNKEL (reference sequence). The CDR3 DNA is TGTGCCAGCAGCCAAGATTACTCCCCTGAAGCTTTCTTT. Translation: CASSQDYSPEAFF.

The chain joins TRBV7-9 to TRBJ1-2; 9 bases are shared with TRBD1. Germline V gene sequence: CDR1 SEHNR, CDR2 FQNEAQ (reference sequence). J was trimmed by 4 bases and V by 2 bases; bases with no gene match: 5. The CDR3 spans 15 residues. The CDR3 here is CASSLIETGGYGYTF. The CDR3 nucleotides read TGTGCCAGCAGCTTAATTGAGACAGGGGGCTATGGCTACACCTTC.

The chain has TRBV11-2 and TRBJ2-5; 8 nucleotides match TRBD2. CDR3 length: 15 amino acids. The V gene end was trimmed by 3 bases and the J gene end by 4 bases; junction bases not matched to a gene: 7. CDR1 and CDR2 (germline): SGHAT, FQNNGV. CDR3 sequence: CASSFGTSRRETQYF. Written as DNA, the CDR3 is TGTGCCAGCAGCTTCGGGACTAGTAGGAGAGAGACCCAGTACTTC.

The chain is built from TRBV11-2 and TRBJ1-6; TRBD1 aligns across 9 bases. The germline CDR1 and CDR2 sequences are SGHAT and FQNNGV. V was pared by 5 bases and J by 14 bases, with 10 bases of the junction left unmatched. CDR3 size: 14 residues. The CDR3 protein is CASSIGQGSVTLHF. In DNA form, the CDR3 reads TGTGCCAGCAGCATAGGACAGGGGTCGGTCACCCTCCACTTT.

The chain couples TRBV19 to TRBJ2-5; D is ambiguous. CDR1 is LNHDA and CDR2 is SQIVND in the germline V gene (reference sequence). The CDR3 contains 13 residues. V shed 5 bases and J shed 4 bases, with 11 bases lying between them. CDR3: CASSGMLSETQYF. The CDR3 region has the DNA TGTGCCAGTAGTGGCATGCTTTCAGAGACCCAGTACTTC. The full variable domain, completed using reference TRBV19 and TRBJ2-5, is DGGITQSPKYLFRKEGQNVTLSCEQNLNHDAMYWYRQDPGQGLRLIYYSQIVNDFQKGDIAEGYSVSREKKESFPLTVTSAQKNPTAFYLCASSGMLSETQYFGPGTRLLVL.

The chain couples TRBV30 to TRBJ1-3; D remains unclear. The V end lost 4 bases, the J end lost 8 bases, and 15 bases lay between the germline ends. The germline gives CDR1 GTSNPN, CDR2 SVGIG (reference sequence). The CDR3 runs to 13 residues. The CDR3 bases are TGTGCCTGGAAGGGTACGAACTTAGACACCATATATTTT. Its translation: CAWKGTNLDTIYF. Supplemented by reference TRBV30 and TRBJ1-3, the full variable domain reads SQTIHQWPATLVQPVGSPLSLECTVEGTSNPNLYWYRQAAGRGLQLLFYSVGIGQISSEVPQNLSASRPQDRQFILSSKKLLLSDSGFYLCAWKGTNLDTIYFGEGSWLTVV.

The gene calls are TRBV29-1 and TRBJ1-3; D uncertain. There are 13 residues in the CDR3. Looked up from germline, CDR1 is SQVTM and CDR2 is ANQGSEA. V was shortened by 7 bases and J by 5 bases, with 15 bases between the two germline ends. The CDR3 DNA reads TGCAGCGCTTTTGGGGTGGGAAGAAACACCATATATTTT. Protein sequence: CSAFGVGRNTIYF.

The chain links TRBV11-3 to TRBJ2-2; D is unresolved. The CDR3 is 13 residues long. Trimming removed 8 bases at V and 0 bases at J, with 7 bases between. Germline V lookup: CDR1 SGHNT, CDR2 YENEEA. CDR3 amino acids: CASSESNTGELFF. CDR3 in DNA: TGTGCCAGCTCGGAATCGAACACCGGGGAGCTGTTTTTT.

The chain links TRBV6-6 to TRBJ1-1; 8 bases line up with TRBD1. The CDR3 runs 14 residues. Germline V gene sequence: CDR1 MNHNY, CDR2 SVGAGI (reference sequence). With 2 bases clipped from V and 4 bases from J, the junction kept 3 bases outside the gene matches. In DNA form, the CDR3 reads TGTGCCAGCAGTTACGGACAGGGATCCACTGAAGCTTTCTTT. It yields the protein CASSYGQGSTEAFF.

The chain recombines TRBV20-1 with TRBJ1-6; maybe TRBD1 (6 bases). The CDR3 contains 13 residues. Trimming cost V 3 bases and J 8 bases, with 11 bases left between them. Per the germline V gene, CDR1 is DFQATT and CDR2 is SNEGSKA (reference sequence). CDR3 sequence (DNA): TGCAGTGCTAGTGTCAGGGGTGATTCACCCCTCCACTTT. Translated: CSASVRGDSPLHF.

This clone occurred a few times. The CDR3 coding sequence is TGTGCCAGCAGGAAAGACAGATTAAGCAATCAGCCCCAGCATTTT. Encoded protein: CASRKDRLSNQPQHF. V usage is TRBV2 and J usage is TRBJ1-5; D is possibly TRBD1 (5 bases). V lost 6 bases and J lost 1, with 13 bases in between. The CDR3 has 15 residues. The germline V gene encodes CDR1 SNHLY and CDR2 FYNNEI. Together with reference TRBV2 and TRBJ1-5, the CDR3 gives the full variable domain: EPEVTQTPSHQVTQMGQEVILRCVPISNHLYFYWYRQILGQKVEFLVSFYNNEISEKSEIFDDQFSVERPDGSNFTLKIRSTKLEDSAMYFCASRKDRLSNQPQHFGDGTRLSIL.

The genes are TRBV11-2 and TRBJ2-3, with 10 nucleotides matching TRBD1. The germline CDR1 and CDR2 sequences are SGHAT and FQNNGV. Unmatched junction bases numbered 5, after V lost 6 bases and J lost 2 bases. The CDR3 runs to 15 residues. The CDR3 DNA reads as TGTGCCAGCAGTCTTGGGACAGGGGCCACAGATACGCAGTATTTT. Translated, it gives CASSLGTGATDTQYF. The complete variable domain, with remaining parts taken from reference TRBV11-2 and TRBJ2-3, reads EAGVAQSPRYKIIEKRQSVAFWCNPISGHATLYWYQQILGQGPKLLIQFQNNGVVDDSQLPKDRFSAERLKGVDSTLKIQPAKLEDSAVYLCASSLGTGATDTQYFGPGTRLTVL.

CDR3 residues: CASRTTGLGTEAFF. CDR3 nucleotide sequence: TGTGCCAGCAGAACGACAGGTCTGGGAACTGAAGCTTTCTTT. The gene calls are TRBV28 and TRBJ1-1; D is perhaps TRBD1 (6 bases). Germline V gene data show CDR1 as MDHEN and CDR2 as SYDVKM. The CDR3 runs 14 residues. Trimming pared 6 bases from V and 5 bases from J, leaving 16 bases between.

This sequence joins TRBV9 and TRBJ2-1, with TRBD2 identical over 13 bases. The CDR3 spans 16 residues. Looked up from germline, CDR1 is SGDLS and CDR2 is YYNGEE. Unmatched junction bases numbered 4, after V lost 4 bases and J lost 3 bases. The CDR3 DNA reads TGTGCCAGCAGCTCCCGGACTAGCGGGGGCTACAATGAGCAGTTCTTC. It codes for CASSSRTSGGYNEQFF.

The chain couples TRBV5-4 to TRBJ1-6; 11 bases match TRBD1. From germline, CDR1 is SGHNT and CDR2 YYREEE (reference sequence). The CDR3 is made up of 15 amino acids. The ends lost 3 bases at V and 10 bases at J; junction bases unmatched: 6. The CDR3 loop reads CASSSGQGGLSPLHF. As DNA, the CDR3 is TGTGCCAGCAGCTCGGGACAGGGGGGGTTGTCACCCCTCCACTTT.

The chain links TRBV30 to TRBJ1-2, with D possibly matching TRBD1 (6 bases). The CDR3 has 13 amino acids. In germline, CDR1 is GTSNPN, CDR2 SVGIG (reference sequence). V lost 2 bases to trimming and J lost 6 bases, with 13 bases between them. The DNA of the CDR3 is TGTGCCTGGAGTTGGCAGGGGCGAGATGGCTACACCTTC. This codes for CAWSWQGRDGYTF.

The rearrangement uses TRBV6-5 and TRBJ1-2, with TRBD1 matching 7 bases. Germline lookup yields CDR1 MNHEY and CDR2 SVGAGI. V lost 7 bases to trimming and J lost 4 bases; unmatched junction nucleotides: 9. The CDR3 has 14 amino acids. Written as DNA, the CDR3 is TGTGCCAGCATGAGACAGGGCCAGACCTATGGCTACACCTTC. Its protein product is CASMRQGQTYGYTF.

DNA for the CDR3: TGTGCCAGCAGTGAATCCGACTGGTTCTCCTACAATGAGCAGTTCTTC. Residues: CASSESDWFSYNEQFF. The chain uses TRBV6-1 and TRBJ2-1; no clear D. CDR1 MNHNS and CDR2 SASEGT come from the germline V gene. The CDR3 contains 16 residues. Trimming pared 2 bases from V and 0 bases from J, leaving 11 bases between.

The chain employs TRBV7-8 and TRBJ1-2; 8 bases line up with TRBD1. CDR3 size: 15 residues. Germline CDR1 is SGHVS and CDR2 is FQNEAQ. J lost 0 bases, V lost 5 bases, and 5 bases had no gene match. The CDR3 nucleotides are TGTGCCAGCAGCCTCGACAGGGGCCCTAACTATGGCTACACCTTC. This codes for CASSLDRGPNYGYTF. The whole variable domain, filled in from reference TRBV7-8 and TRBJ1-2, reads GAGVSQSPRYKVAKRGQDVALRCDPISGHVSLFWYQQALGQGPEFLTYFQNEAQLDKSGLPSDRFFAERPEGSVSTLKIQRTQQEDSAVYLCASSLDRGPNYGYTFGSGTRLTVV.

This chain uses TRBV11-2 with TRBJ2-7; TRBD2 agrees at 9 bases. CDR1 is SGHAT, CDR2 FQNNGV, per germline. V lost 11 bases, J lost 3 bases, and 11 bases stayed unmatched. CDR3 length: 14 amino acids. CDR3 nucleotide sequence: TGTGCCTGTGCAGGAGGCGGGGGGGTCTACGAGCAGTACTTC. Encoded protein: CACAGGGGVYEQYF.

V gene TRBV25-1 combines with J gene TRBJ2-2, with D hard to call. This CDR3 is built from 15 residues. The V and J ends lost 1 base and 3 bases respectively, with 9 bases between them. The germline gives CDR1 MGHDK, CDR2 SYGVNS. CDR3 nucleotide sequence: TGTGCCAGCAGTGAATCCGCGGCAGACACCGGGGAGCTGTTTTTT. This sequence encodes CASSESAADTGELFF.

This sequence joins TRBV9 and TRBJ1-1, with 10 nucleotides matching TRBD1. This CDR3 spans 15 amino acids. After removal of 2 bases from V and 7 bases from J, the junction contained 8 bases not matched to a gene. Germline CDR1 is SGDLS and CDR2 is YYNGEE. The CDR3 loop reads CASSVDRDRGLEAFF. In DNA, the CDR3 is TGTGCCAGCAGCGTCGACCGGGACAGGGGCCTTGAAGCTTTCTTT.

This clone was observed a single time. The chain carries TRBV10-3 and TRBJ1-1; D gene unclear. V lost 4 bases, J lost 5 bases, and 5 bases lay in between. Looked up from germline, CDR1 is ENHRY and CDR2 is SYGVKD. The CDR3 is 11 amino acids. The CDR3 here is CAISVGTEAFF. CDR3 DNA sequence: TGTGCCATCAGTGTGGGAACTGAAGCTTTCTTT.

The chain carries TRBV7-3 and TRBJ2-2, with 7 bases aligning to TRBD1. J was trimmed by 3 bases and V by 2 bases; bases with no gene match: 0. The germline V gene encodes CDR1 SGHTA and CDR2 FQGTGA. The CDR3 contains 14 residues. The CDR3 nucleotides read TGTGCCAGCAGCTTAGACAGGGACACCGGGGAGCTGTTTTTT. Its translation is CASSLDRDTGELFF. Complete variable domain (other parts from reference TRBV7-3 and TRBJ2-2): GAGVSQTPSNKVTEKGKYVELRCDPISGHTALYWYRQSLGQGPEFLIYFQGTGAADDSGLPNDRFFAVRPEGSVSTLKIQRTERGDSAVYLCASSLDRDTGELFFGEGSRLTVL.

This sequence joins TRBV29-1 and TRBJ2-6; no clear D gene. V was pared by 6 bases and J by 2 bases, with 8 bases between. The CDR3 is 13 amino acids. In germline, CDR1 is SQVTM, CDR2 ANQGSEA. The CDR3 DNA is TGCAGCGTGAGGTGGGCTGGGGCCAACGTCCTGACTTTC. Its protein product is CSVRWAGANVLTF.

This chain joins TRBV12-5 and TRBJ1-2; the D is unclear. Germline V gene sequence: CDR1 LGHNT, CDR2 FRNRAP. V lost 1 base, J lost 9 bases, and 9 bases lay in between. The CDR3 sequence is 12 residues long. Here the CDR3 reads CASGLDYRRYTF. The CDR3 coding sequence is TGTGCTAGTGGTTTGGACTACCGCCGCTACACCTTC.

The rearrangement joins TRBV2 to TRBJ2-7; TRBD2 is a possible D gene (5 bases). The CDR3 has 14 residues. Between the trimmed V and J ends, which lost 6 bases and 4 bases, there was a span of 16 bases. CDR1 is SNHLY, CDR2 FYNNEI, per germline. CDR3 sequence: CASSAGPGFYEQYF. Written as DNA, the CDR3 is TGTGCCAGCAGCGCTGGTCCGGGGTTTTACGAGCAGTACTTC.

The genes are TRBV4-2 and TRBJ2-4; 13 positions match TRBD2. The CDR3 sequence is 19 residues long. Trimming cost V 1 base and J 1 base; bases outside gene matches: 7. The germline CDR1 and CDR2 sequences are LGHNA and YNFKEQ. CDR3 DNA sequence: TGTGCCAGCAGCCAAGCCAGACTAGCGGGGGGACGGGCCAAAAACATTCAGTACTTC. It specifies CASSQARLAGGRAKNIQYF.